The clone carrying this T cell receptor beta chain appeared many times. Trimming pared 1 base from V and 1 base from J, leaving 10 bases between. CDR1 and CDR2 (germline): MGHRA, YSYEKL. There are 16 residues in the CDR3. This specimen belongs to a study of regulatory T cells in long-lasting Graves disease. Sequencing libraries for TCR beta were prepared with iRepertoire HTBI primers and Arm-PCR of CDR3 regions. TCRdb called the multiplex PCR reads again in MiXCR, with one record for every CDR3 protein. The sample holds 350,000 to 450,000 distinct CDR3 sequences, less than 25% seen once. As for time point: persistent/refractory GD, antithyroid drugs over 5 years with positive TRAb. PBMC RNA was the source of the TCR library.

This sequence originates from a female donor with Graves disease. This chain links TRBV4-1 with TRBJ2-2; D not resolved. The sequencing here drew on peripheral blood mononuclear cells (PBMCs), taken when the disease was refractory, from a patient treated with antithyroid drugs. CDR3 nucleotide sequence: TGCGCCAGCAGCCAAGTCGTTCGGAAGAACACCGGGGAGCTGTTTTTT. As protein: CASSQVVRKNTGELFF.